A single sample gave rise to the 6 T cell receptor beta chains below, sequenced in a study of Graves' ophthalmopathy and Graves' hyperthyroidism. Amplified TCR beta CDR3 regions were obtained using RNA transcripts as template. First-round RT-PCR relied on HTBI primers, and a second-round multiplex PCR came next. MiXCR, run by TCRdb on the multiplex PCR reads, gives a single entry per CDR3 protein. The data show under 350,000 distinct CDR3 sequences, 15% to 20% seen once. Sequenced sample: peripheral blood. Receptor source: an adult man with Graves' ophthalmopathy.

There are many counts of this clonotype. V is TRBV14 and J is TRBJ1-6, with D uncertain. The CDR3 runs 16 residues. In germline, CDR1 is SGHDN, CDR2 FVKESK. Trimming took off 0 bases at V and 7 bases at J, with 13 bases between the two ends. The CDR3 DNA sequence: TGTGCCAGCAGCCAAGACCGGCAGGCCCTCAATTCACCCCTCCACTTT. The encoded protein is CASSQDRQALNSPLHF. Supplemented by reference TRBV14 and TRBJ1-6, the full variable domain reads EAGVTQFPSHSVIEKGQTVTLRCDPISGHDNLYWYRRVMGKEIKFLLHFVKESKQDESGMPNNRFLAERTGGTYSTLKVQPAELEDSGVYFCASSQDRQALNSPLHFGNGTRLTVT.

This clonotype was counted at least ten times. The CDR3 DNA reads as TGTGCCAGCAGTTACTCCGGGACAGGGATAAGGAACACCATATATTTT. This translates into CASSYSGTGIRNTIYF. This chain joins TRBV6-5 and TRBJ1-3; TRBD1 matches 9 bases. V was pared by 0 bases and J by 7 bases, with 7 bases of the junction left unmatched. CDR1 and CDR2 from the germline V gene are MNHEY and SVGAGI. This CDR3 is 16 amino acids long.

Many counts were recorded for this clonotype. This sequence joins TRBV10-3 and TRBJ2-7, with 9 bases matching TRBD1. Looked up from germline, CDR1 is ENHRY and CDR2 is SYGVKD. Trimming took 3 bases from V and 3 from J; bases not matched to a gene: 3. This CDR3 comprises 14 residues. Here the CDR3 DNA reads TGTGCCATCAGTGACGACAGGGGGTACTACGAGCAGTACTTC. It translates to CAISDDRGYYEQYF.

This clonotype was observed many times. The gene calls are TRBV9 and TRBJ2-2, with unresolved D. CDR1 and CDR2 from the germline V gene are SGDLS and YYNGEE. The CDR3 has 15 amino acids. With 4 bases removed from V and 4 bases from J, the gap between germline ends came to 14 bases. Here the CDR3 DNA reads TGTGCCAGCAGCCCTCTGGTGGGTAGCACCGGGGAGCTGTTTTTT. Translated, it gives CASSPLVGSTGELFF.

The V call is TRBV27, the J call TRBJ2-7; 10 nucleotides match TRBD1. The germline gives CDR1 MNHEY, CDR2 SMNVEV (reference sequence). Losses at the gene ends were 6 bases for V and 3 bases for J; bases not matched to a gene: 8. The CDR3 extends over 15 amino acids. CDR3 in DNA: TGTGCCAGCAGAGACCTGGGACAGGGGCGCTACGAGCAGTACTTC. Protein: CASRDLGQGRYEQYF.

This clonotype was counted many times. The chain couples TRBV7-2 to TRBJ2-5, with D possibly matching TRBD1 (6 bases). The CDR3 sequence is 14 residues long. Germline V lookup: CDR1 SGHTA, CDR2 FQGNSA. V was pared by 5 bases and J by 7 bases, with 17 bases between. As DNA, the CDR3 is TGTGCCAGCAGCCGGCTCGGACAGACTGGGACCCAGTACTTC. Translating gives CASSRLGQTGTQYF.